A single sample is the source of the 18 T cell receptor beta chains below, sequenced in a study of T cell responses to AZD1222 COVID-19 vaccine. Produced via immunoSEQ multiplex PCR; TCRdb's table is partial and in-frame only. The profile shows more than 75,000 clones, around nine tenths of them singletons. Sample: peripheral blood, taken 28 days after the second AZD1222 dose. These receptor sequences come from an adult who received the AZD1222 COVID-19 vaccine.

The rearrangement joins TRBV7-9 to TRBJ1-2; maybe TRBD1 (5 bases). Germline V lookup: CDR1 SEHNR, CDR2 FQNEAQ (reference sequence). CDR3 size: 15 residues. V lost 8 bases and J 4 bases, leaving 20 bases between the germline ends. The CDR3 is CASVTFVQGTYGYTF. DNA of the CDR3: TGTGCCAGCGTAACCTTCGTCCAAGGGACCTATGGCTACACCTTC. The whole variable domain, remainder taken from reference TRBV7-9 and TRBJ1-2, is DTGVSQNPRHKITKRGQNVTFRCDPISEHNRLYWYRQTLGQGPEFLTYFQNEAQLEKSRLLSDRFSAERPKGSFSTLEIQRTEQGDSAMYLCASVTFVQGTYGYTFGSGTRLTVV.

The gene calls are TRBV6-6 and TRBJ2-7; 11 bases agree with TRBD1. V trimming: 6 bases; J trimming: 7 bases; junction bases outside the gene matches: 14. Germline V gene lookup returns CDR1 MNHNY and CDR2 SVGAGI (reference sequence). CDR3 length: 16 residues. CDR3 residues: CASRRAAGTGGSEQYF. DNA of the CDR3: TGTGCCAGCAGACGGGCCGCCGGGACAGGGGGGAGTGAGCAGTACTTC.

The genes are TRBV29-1 and TRBJ1-4; possible D gene TRBD1, 5 bases. CDR1 is SQVTM, CDR2 ANQGSEA, per germline. Trimming took 4 bases from V and 0 from J, leaving 24 bases between them. There are 19 residues in the CDR3. The CDR3 coding sequence is TGCAGCGTTGGGGGAATTGGGGGAGGAGGATTTGCAACTAATGAAAAACTGTTTTTT. Amino acid sequence: CSVGGIGGGGFATNEKLFF.

The rearrangement joins TRBV11-2 to TRBJ2-1, with TRBD2 matching over 13 bases. The CDR3 loop spans 17 amino acids. Germline CDR1 and CDR2: SGHAT and FQNNGV. Trimming cost V 5 bases and J 7 bases; bases outside gene matches: 11. In DNA form, the CDR3 reads TGTGCCAGCAGCCCCCGGACTAGCGGGAGTGCTAGGAATGAGCAGTTCTTC. Translation gives CASSPRTSGSARNEQFF.

The V and J genes are TRBV11-2 and TRBJ1-2; 10 nucleotides align to TRBD1. The germline CDR1 and CDR2 sequences are SGHAT and FQNNGV. Unmatched junction bases numbered 8, after V lost 6 bases and J lost 4 bases. This CDR3 is 15 amino acids long. The DNA of the CDR3 is TGTGCCAGCAGGTTACCGGGACAGGGGATCTATGGCTACACCTTC. It yields the protein CASRLPGQGIYGYTF.

The gene calls are TRBV25-1 and TRBJ2-7; D gene unclear. Germline lookup yields CDR1 MGHDK and CDR2 SYGVNS. This CDR3 contains 13 residues. The V and J ends lost 4 bases and 2 bases respectively, with 9 bases between them. CDR3 region: CASSVDGTYEQYF. In DNA, the CDR3 is TGTGCCAGCAGTGTAGACGGAACCTACGAGCAGTACTTC.

The J gene is TRBJ1-6, the V gene TRBV3-1 (or the pseudogene TRBV3-2); D not resolved. This CDR3 region has 12 residues. From germline, CDR1 is LGHDT and CDR2 YNNKEL (reference sequence). With 2 bases removed from V and 6 bases from J, the gap between germline ends came to 2 bases. This CDR3 reads CASSQINSPLHF. CDR3 nucleotides: TGTGCCAGCAGCCAAATTAATTCACCCCTCCACTTT.

The chain joins TRBV28 to TRBJ1-6; D uncertain. CDR3 size: 14 residues. Germline loops: CDR1 MDHEN, CDR2 SYDVKM. Trimming stripped 7 bases from V and 9 bases from J, with 16 bases between. The CDR3 DNA is TGTGCCAGCACCTCGGGCCCCCGGGGTTCACCCCTCCACTTT. Its translation: CASTSGPRGSPLHF.

V gene TRBV7-5 combines with J gene TRBJ2-3; the DNA was not compared with TRBD2, the D call given in the table. TRBV7-5 is shown as a pseudogene. The CDR3 spans 16 residues. The CDR3 nucleotides are TGTGTCAGAAGCTTAGAGCCCCAGCGGCGCACAGATACGCAGTATTTT. This translates into CVRSLEPQRRTDTQYF.

As DNA, the CDR3 is TGTGCCAGCAGCCCCCCCCTTGGAAACACCATATATTTT. The encoded protein is CASSPPLGNTIYF. This chain uses TRBV11-2 with TRBJ1-3; D not resolved. CDR1 and CDR2 from the germline V gene are SGHAT and FQNNGV. V lost 5 bases and J 3 bases, leaving 8 bases between the germline ends. The CDR3 totals 13 residues.

The chain couples TRBV9 to TRBJ2-7, with 13 bases matching TRBD2. V shed 3 bases, J shed 5 bases, and the junction held 5 bases outside the gene matches. CDR1 and CDR2 (germline): SGDLS, YYNGEE. CDR3 length: 15 amino acids. The CDR3 DNA reads TGTGCCAGCAGCGAGGGGACTAGCGGGATTCACGAGCAGTACTTC. This encodes CASSEGTSGIHEQYF.

The chain employs TRBV10-1 and TRBJ1-6; no clear D gene. V was shortened by 7 bases and J by 7 bases, with 2 bases between the two germline ends. Germline V gene sequence: CDR1 WNHNN, CDR2 SYGVQD (reference sequence). The CDR3 covers 10 residues. The CDR3 DNA is TGCGCCAGCACAAATTCACCCCTCCACTTT. This codes for CASTNSPLHF.

The J gene is TRBJ1-1, the V gene TRBV24-1; no clear D gene. CDR3 length: 13 amino acids. Germline loops: CDR1 KGHDR, CDR2 SFDVKD. The V and J ends lost 2 bases and 6 bases respectively, with 9 bases between them. This CDR3 is CATSDWEGSEAFF. The CDR3 DNA reads TGTGCCACCAGTGATTGGGAGGGTTCTGAAGCTTTCTTT.

V is TRBV7-2 and J is TRBJ2-1; 9 nucleotides match TRBD1. This CDR3 contains 13 residues. The V gene's germline CDR1 is SGHTA and CDR2 FQGNSA. V trimming: 5 bases; J trimming: 8 bases; junction bases outside the gene matches: 4. DNA for the CDR3: TGTGCCAGCAGCCTGGGACAGGGTCATGAGCAGTTCTTC. Translating gives CASSLGQGHEQFF.

The gene calls are TRBV3-1 (or the pseudogene TRBV3-2) and TRBJ1-6; D unclear. CDR1 and CDR2 from the germline V gene are LGHDT and YNNKEL (reference sequence). V was clipped by 4 bases and J by 9 bases, with 7 bases between them. The length of the CDR3 is 12 residues. The CDR3 DNA reads as TGTGCCAGCAGCCCCCAGTCTTCACCCCTCCACTTT. The encoded protein is CASSPQSSPLHF.

The chain carries TRBV6-2 or TRBV6-3 and TRBJ2-2, with 9 bases lining up with TRBD1. V dropped 2 bases and J dropped 3; count of bases not matched to a gene: 7. The germline CDR1 and CDR2 sequences are MNHEY and SVGEGT. This CDR3 has 17 amino acids. The DNA of the CDR3 is TGTGCCAGCAGTTACCGTGCGGACAGGGGAGACACCGGGGAGCTGTTTTTT. Protein sequence: CASSYRADRGDTGELFF.

The chain carries TRBV7-9 and TRBJ1-1; the D is unclear. V was clipped by 7 bases and J by 4 bases, with 10 bases between them. The CDR3 extends over 12 amino acids. Germline-derived CDR1 and CDR2 are SEHNR and FQNEAQ (reference sequence). DNA for the CDR3: TGTGCCAGCACCCCCAGGATCACTGAAGCTTTCTTT. Translated, it gives CASTPRITEAFF.

The J gene is TRBJ1-1, the V gene TRBV4-1, with TRBD1 as a possible D gene (6 bases). The CDR3 is 14 residues long. Trimming pared 1 base from V and 3 bases from J, leaving 9 bases between. The germline V gene encodes CDR1 MGHRA and CDR2 YSYEKL. This chain's CDR3 is CASSQVQGDTEAFF. The CDR3 DNA is TGCGCCAGCAGCCAAGTACAGGGAGACACTGAAGCTTTCTTT.